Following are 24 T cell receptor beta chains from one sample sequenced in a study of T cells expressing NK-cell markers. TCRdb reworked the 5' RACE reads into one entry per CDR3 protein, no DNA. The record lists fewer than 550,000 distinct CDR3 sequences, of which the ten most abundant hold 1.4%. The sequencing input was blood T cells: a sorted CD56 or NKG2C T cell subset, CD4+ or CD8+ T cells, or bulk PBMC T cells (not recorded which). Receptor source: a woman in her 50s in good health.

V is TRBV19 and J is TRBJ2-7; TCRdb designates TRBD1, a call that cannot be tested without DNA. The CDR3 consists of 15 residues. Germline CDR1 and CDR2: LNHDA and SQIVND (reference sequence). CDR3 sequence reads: CASSTQDRGNYEQYF. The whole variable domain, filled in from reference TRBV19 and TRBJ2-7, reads DGGITQSPKYLFRKEGQNVTLSCEQNLNHDAMYWYRQDPGQGLRLIYYSQIVNDFQKGDIAEGYSVSREKKESFPLTVTSAQKNPTAFYLCASSTQDRGNYEQYFGPGTRLTVT.

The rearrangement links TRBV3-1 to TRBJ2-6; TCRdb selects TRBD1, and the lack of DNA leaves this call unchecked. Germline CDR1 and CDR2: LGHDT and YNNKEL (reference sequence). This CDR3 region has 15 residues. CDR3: CASRYRGSGANVLTF.

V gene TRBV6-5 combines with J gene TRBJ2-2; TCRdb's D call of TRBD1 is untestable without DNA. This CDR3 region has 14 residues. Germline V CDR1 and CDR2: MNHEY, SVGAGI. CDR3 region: CASHDQGGPGELFF.

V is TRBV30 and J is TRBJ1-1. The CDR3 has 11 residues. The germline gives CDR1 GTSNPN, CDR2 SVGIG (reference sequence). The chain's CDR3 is CAWRAFAEAFF.

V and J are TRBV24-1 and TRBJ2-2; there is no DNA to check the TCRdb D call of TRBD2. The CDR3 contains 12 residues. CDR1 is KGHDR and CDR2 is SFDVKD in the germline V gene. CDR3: CATTSGTGELFF.

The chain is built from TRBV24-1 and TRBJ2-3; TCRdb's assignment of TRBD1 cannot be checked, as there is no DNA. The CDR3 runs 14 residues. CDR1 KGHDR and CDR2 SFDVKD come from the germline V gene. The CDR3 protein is CATSDAWDRYTQYF.

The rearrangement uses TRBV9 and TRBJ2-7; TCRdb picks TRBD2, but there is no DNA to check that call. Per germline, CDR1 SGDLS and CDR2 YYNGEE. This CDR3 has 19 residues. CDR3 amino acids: CASSPTPRGGTSGAYEQYF.

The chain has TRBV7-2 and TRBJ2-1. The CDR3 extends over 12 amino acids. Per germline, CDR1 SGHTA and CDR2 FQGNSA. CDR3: CASSLRTREQFF.

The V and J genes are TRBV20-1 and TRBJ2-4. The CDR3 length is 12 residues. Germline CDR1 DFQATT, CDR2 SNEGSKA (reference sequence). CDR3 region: CSARVAQNIQYF.

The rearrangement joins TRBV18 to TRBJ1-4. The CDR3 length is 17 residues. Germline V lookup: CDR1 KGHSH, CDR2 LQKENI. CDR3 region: CASSPFVRQLTNEKLFF.

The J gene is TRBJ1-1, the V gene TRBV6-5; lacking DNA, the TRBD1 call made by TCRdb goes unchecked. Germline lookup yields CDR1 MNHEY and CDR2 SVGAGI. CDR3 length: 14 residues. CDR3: CASSPRGLGTEAFF.

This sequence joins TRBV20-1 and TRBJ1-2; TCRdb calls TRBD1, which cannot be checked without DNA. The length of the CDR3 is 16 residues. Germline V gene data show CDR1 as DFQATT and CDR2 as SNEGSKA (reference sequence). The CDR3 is CSARGPGGGANYGYTF.

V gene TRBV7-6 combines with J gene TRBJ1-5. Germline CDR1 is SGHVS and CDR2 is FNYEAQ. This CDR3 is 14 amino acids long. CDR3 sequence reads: CASSLLGSDQPQHF.

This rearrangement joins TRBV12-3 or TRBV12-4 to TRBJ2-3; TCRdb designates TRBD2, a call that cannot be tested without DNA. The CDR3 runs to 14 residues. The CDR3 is CASKASGRTDTQYF.

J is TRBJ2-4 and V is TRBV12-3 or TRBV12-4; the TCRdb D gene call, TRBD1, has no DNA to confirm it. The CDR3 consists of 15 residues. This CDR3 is CASSFARGFGNIQYF.

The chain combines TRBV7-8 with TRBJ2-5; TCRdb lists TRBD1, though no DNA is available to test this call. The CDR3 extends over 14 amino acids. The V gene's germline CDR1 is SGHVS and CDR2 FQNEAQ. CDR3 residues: CASSPYGGRETQYF.

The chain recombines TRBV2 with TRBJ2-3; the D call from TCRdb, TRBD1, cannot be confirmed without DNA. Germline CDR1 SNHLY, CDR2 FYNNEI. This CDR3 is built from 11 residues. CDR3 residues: CASSERQGAYF.

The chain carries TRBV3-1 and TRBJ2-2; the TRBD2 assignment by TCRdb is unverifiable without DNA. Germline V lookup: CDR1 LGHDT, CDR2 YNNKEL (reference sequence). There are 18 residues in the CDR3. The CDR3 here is CASSQRALVGRHTGELFF.

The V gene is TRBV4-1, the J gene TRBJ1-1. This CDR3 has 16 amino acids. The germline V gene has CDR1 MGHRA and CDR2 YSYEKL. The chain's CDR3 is CASSQERSQKDTEAFF.

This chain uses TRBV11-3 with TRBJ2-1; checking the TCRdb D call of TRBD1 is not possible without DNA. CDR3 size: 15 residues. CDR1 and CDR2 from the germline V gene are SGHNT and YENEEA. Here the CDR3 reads CASSRGGLKYNEQFF. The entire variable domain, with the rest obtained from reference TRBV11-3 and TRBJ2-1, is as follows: EAGVVQSPRYKIIEKKQPVAFWCNPISGHNTLYWYLQNLGQGPELLIRYENEEAVDDSQLPKDRFSAERLKGVDSTLKIQPAELGDSAVYLCASSRGGLKYNEQFFGPGTRLTVL.

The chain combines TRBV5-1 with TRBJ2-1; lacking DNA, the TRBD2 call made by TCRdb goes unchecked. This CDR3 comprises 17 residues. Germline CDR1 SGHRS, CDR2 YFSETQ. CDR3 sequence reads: CASSPGTSGGSYNEQFF.

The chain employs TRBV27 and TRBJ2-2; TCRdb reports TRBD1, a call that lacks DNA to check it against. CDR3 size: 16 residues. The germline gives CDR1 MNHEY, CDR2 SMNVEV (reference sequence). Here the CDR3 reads CASSSPGQPLRGELFF.

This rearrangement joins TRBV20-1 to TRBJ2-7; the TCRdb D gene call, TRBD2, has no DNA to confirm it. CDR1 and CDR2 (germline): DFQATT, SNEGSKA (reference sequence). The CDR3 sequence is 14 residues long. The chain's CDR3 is CSALPPGRAYEQYF.

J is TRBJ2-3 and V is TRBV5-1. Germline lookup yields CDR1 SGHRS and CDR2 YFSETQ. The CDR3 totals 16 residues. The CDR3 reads CASSLREPTGADTQYF.